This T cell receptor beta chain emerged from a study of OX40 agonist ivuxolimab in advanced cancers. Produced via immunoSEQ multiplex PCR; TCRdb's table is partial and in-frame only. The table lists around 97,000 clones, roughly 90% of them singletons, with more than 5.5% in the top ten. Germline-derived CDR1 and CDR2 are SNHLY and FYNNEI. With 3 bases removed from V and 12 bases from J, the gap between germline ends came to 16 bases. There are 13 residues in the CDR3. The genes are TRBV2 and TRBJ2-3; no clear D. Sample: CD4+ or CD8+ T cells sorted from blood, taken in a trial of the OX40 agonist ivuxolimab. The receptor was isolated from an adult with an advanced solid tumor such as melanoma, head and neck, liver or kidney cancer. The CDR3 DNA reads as TGTGCCAGCAGTGACCCAGAGGAAATAGCCCAGTATTTT. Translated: CASSDPEEIAQYF. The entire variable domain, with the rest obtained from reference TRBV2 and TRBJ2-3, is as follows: EPEVTQTPSHQVTQMGQEVILRCVPISNHLYFYWYRQILGQKVEFLVSFYNNEISEKSEIFDDQFSVERPDGSNFTLKIRSTKLEDSAMYFCASSDPEEIAQYFGPGTRLTVL.